The 18 T cell receptor beta chains presented below share a single source sample, sequenced in a study of T-cell memory formation after mild COVID-19. TCRdb called the 5' RACE reads again in MiXCR, with one record for every CDR3 protein. In the table there are roughly 620,000 distinct CDR3 sequences, roughly 18% of which are singletons. Material for sequencing was PBMCs or a T cell subset sorted from them (not recorded which). These TCRs come from an adult woman who had mild COVID-19 (a few samples of this study predate the infection). Cell type and time point are not known.

This clonotype was counted a few times. This rearrangement joins TRBV24-1 to TRBJ2-2; a possible D gene is TRBD2 (5 bases). Germline V CDR1 and CDR2: KGHDR, SFDVKD. V lost 12 bases to trimming and J lost 4 bases, with 14 bases between them. The CDR3 covers 13 residues. DNA for the CDR3: TGTGCCGCGAGCGGAGATCCCACCGGGGAGCTGTTTTTT. This codes for CAASGDPTGELFF.

The chain links TRBV15 to TRBJ2-1; 9 positions agree with TRBD1. The CDR3 covers 15 residues. CDR1 and CDR2 from the germline V gene are LNHNV and YYDKDF (reference sequence). Trimming took 3 bases from V and 6 from J; bases not matched to a gene: 6. CDR3 DNA sequence: TGTGCCACCAGCAGGGCGGGACAGGGAAGCAATGAGCAGTTCTTC. Its translation is CATSRAGQGSNEQFF. Full variable domain (missing parts from reference TRBV15 and TRBJ2-1): DAMVIQNPRYQVTQFGKPVTLSCSQTLNHNVMYWYQQKSSQAPKLLFHYYDKDFNNEADTPDNFQSRRPNTSFCFLDIRSPGLGDTAMYLCATSRAGQGSNEQFFGPGTRLTVL.

This clonotype appeared a few times. This chain's CDR3 is CSANSGRDLREQFF. In DNA form, the CDR3 reads TGCAGCGCCAATAGCGGGAGGGACCTTCGGGAGCAGTTCTTC. V gene TRBV20-1 combines with J gene TRBJ2-1; TRBD2 aligns across 11 bases. This CDR3 has 14 residues. Germline V gene lookup returns CDR1 DFQATT and CDR2 SNEGSKA (reference sequence).

This clonotype has just a few counts. The genes are TRBV6-5 and TRBJ1-6, with 11 bases lining up with TRBD1. This CDR3 has 17 amino acids. Germline CDR1 MNHEY, CDR2 SVGAGI. V gave up 0 bases and J gave up 8 bases; unmatched junction bases: 6. CDR3 coding DNA: TGTGCCAGCAGTTACTCTTGGGGACAGGGGGGTCATTCACCCCTCCACTTT. Its protein product is CASSYSWGQGGHSPLHF.

The rearrangement uses TRBV4-2 and TRBJ2-1; TRBD2 matches 9 bases. Germline V gives CDR1 LGHNA, CDR2 YNFKEQ. The CDR3 is made up of 15 amino acids. V trimming: 4 bases; J trimming: 7 bases; junction bases outside the gene matches: 8. As DNA, the CDR3 is TGTGCCAGCAGCCCTAGCGGGGCCGGCGGAAATGAGCAGTTCTTC. This sequence encodes CASSPSGAGGNEQFF.

The chain joins TRBV7-2 to TRBJ1-1; perhaps TRBD1 as D (6 bases). The CDR3 runs 15 residues. Trimming took off 5 bases at V and 4 bases at J, with 17 bases between the two ends. Looked up from germline, CDR1 is SGHTA and CDR2 is FQGNSA. CDR3: CASSPVIGGITEAFF. CDR3 nucleotides: TGTGCCAGCAGCCCTGTTATAGGGGGGATCACTGAAGCTTTCTTT.

This clonotype was seen ten or more times. The V call is TRBV27, the J call TRBJ2-1; maybe TRBD1 (5 bases). The CDR3 totals 15 residues. V was trimmed by 5 bases and J by 3 bases, leaving 14 bases between them. CDR1 MNHEY and CDR2 SMNVEV come from the germline V gene (reference sequence). CDR3 loop: CASSGRQRLYNEQFF. The DNA of the CDR3 is TGTGCCAGCAGTGGCCGACAGAGACTCTACAATGAGCAGTTCTTC.

The V gene is TRBV15, the J gene TRBJ2-1; D is possibly TRBD2 (6 bases). The V and J ends lost 0 bases and 7 bases respectively, with 7 bases between them. The germline V gene has CDR1 LNHNV and CDR2 YYDKDF (reference sequence). This CDR3 comprises 13 residues. The CDR3 spells CATSRDRGNEQFF. The CDR3, as DNA: TGTGCCACCAGCAGAGATCGGGGGAATGAGCAGTTCTTC.

The chain couples TRBV5-6 to TRBJ1-1; D not certain. The CDR3 has 14 residues. Germline V lookup: CDR1 SGHDT, CDR2 YYEEEE. Trimming left V 0 bases short and J 1 base short, with 7 bases between. CDR3: CASSLDIRNTEAFF. CDR3 DNA sequence: TGTGCCAGCAGCTTGGATATAAGGAACACTGAAGCTTTCTTT.

V and J are TRBV19 and TRBJ1-2; D might be TRBD1 (5 bases). The CDR3 length is 13 residues. Trimming left V 0 bases short and J 7 bases short, with 9 bases between. Per the germline V gene, CDR1 is LNHDA and CDR2 is SQIVND (reference sequence). This CDR3 is CASSIDRVGGYTF. DNA for the CDR3: TGTGCCAGTAGTATAGACAGGGTTGGTGGCTACACCTTC.

This clonotype occurred a few times. The J gene is TRBJ2-5, the V gene TRBV20-1; maybe TRBD1 (6 bases). Germline V lookup: CDR1 DFQATT, CDR2 SNEGSKA (reference sequence). This CDR3 contains 14 residues. V was trimmed by 0 bases and J by 3 bases, leaving 11 bases between them. This CDR3 reads CSARDETGKETQYF. The CDR3 bases are TGCAGTGCTAGAGATGAAACAGGGAAAGAGACCCAGTACTTC.

The CDR3 DNA reads TGTGCCAGCAGCTTACCCGAGAGCCTCTATGGGGCCAACGTCCTGACTTTC. The encoded protein is CASSLPESLYGANVLTF. The chain couples TRBV7-9 to TRBJ2-6; no clear D. The V gene lost 2 bases and the J gene lost 3 bases, with 14 bases spanning the gap. The CDR3 covers 17 residues. The germline CDR1 and CDR2 sequences are SEHNR and FQNEAQ (reference sequence).

The J gene is TRBJ2-3, the V gene TRBV4-1; D gene ambiguous. This CDR3 contains 15 residues. Trimming removed 4 bases from V and 2 bases from J, with 13 bases in between. Germline CDR1 is MGHRA and CDR2 is YSYEKL. CDR3: CASSPLLSFTDTQYF. CDR3 coding DNA: TGCGCCAGCAGCCCCCTCCTCTCGTTCACAGATACGCAGTATTTT.

This clonotype was counted between two and nine times. The chain couples TRBV2 to TRBJ2-7; TRBD2 is a possible D gene (6 bases). Deletions cut 0 bases from V and 3 bases from J, with 12 bases between. The CDR3 is 15 amino acids. The germline V gene has CDR1 SNHLY and CDR2 FYNNEI. This CDR3 is CASSEAAGPHYEQYF. The CDR3 DNA follows: TGTGCCAGCAGTGAAGCGGCGGGGCCCCACTACGAGCAGTACTTC.

The chain carries TRBV18 and TRBJ2-5, with D unclear. Germline CDR1 and CDR2: KGHSH and LQKENI. CDR3 size: 14 residues. The ends were cut back, 2 bases at V and 2 bases at J, with 9 bases in the middle. In DNA, the CDR3 is TGTGCCAGCTCACCAGGGTTTGTTCAAGAGACCCAGTACTTC. Translating it yields CASSPGFVQETQYF. Looking up the rest from reference TRBV18 and TRBJ2-5 gives the full variable domain: NAGVMQNPRHLVRRRGQEARLRCSPMKGHSHVYWYRQLPEEGLKFMVYLQKENIIDESGMPKERFSAEFPKEGPSILRIQQVVRGDSAAYFCASSPGFVQETQYFGPGTRLLVL.

The V gene is TRBV4-3, the J gene TRBJ2-5; 7 bases are shared with TRBD1. The CDR3 length is 15 residues. J gave up 0 bases and V 4 bases, and 5 bases lay outside the gene matches. Germline V gives CDR1 LGHNA, CDR2 YSLEER. The CDR3, as DNA: TGCGCCAGCAGCCTCCTGACAGGGAACCAAGAGACCCAGTACTTC. Residues: CASSLLTGNQETQYF.

This clonotype was seen a few times. The gene calls are TRBV12-3 or TRBV12-4 and TRBJ2-1; D may be TRBD1 or TRBD2 (5 bases each). Trimming pared 10 bases from V and 5 bases from J, leaving 21 bases between. The CDR3 length is 15 residues. The CDR3 is CATSILMGRDNEQFF. CDR3 DNA: TGTGCCACCTCGATATTAATGGGGCGGGACAATGAGCAGTTCTTC.

The sample holds a few counts of this clonotype. J is TRBJ1-1 and V is TRBV5-1; D might be TRBD1 (5 bases). Germline-derived CDR1 and CDR2 are SGHRS and YFSETQ. CDR3 length equals 15 residues. Trimming stripped 0 bases from V and 5 bases from J, with 14 bases between. In DNA, the CDR3 is TGCGCCAGCAGCTTGGACGGTGGGGCTCGGACTGAAGCTTTCTTT. Protein sequence: CASSLDGGARTEAFF.